This T cell receptor beta chain comes out of a study of T cell changes during pregnancy in multiple sclerosis. Losses at the gene ends were 4 bases for V and 0 bases for J; bases not matched to a gene: 8. The CDR3 length is 15 residues. Germline CDR1 and CDR2: SQVTM and ANQGSEA. Here immunoSEQ multiplex PCR was the method, and the copy in TCRdb shows in-frame clones only, minus some. Of about 70,000 clones detected, less than 95% appear once; the ten largest clones hold more than 0.45%. Sample: peripheral blood, taken in the third trimester of pregnancy. This chain links TRBV29-1 with TRBJ1-1; 7 nucleotides match TRBD1. The TCR comes from a female donor with multiple sclerosis, enrolled in a pregnancy study. CDR3 in DNA: TGCAGCGTTGGGGATCTACAGGGGTTGAACACTGAAGCTTTCTTT. It codes for CSVGDLQGLNTEAFF.